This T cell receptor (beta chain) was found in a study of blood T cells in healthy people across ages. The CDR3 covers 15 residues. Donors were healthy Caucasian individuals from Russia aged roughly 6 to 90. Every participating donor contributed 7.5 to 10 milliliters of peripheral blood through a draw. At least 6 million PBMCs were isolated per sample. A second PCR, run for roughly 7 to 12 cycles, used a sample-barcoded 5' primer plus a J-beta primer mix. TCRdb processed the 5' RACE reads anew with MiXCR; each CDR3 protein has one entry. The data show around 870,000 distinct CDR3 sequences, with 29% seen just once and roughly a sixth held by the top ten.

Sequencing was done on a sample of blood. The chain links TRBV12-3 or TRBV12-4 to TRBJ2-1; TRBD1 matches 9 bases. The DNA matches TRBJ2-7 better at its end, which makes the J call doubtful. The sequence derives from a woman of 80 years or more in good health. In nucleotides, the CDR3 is TGTGCCAGCAGTTTGACAGGGGGGGGTCACAATGAGCAGTACTTC. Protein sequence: CASSLTGGGHNEQYF.